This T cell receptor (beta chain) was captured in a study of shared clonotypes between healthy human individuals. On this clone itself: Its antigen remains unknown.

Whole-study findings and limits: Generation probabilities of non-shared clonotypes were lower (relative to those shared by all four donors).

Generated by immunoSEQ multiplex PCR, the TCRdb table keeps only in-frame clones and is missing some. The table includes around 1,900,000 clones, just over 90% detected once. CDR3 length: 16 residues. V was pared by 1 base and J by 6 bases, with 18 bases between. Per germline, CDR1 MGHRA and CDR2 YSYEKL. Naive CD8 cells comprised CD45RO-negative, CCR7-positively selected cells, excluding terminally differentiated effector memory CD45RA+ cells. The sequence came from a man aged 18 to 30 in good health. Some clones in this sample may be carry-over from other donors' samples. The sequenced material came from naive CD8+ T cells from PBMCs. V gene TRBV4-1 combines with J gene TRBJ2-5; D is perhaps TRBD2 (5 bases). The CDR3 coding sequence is TGCGCCAGCAGCCAAGTCGGGCAGGAGGCAATAAAGACCCAGTACTTC. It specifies CASSQVGQEAIKTQYF.